The clone carrying this T cell receptor (beta chain) was seen only a few times. Its antigen is unknown. Constant-segment primers and 5'RACE yielded cDNA libraries for TCR alpha and TCR beta, each carrying sample barcodes and UMIs. MiXCR was run by TCRdb on the 5' RACE reads, yielding one entry per CDR3 protein. The profile covers over 500,000 distinct CDR3 sequences, with about 18% appearing a single time and roughly 7.8% taken by the ten largest. The entry originates in a study of T-cell memory formation after mild COVID-19. Notes on the study in general: Shrinking CD4+ clones resided mostly in CM and EM, and CD8+ ones in EMRA. Pre-infection memory held some responding clones, suggesting pre-existing cross-reactive T cells responded.

CDR1 is MNHEY, CDR2 SMNVEV, per germline (reference sequence). The V gene end was trimmed by 10 bases and the J gene end by 8 bases; junction bases not matched to a gene: 11. The CDR3 has 13 residues. The chain carries TRBV27 and TRBJ1-2, with 9 bases lining up with TRBD1. The origin of this receptor is an adult woman who had mild COVID-19 (a few samples of this study predate the infection). Cell type and time point are not known. The source material was PBMCs or a T cell subset sorted from them (not recorded which). CDR3 residues: CATRPWDRDGYTF. The CDR3 DNA sequence: TGTGCCACCCGACCCTGGGACAGGGACGGCTACACCTTC.